This T cell receptor (beta chain) was recovered during a study of T cell changes during pregnancy in multiple sclerosis. The assay was immunoSEQ multiplex PCR, and TCRdb's table has in-frame clones only and misses some. Found here are more than 55,000 clones, approximately 90% of them singletons; the top ten hold approximately 2.3%. V lost 5 bases to trimming and J lost 5 bases; unmatched junction nucleotides: 11. The CDR3 has 16 amino acids. Germline assignment: CDR1 MNHEY and CDR2 SMNVEV (reference sequence). This clonotype originated in a female donor in good health, enrolled as a control in a pregnancy study. The chain has TRBV27 and TRBJ2-1; TRBD1 agrees at 8 bases. Sequencing used peripheral blood, obtained in the first trimester of pregnancy. CDR3 amino acids: CASSPIPGTGNNEQFF. The CDR3 nucleotides are TGTGCCAGCAGTCCTATTCCGGGGACAGGTAACAATGAGCAGTTCTTC.